The 30 T cell receptor beta chains below were found in one sample sequenced in a study of T cell repertoires in aging, cancer and after chemotherapy. TCR beta rearrangements were amplified from peripheral blood genomic DNA. Multiplex touch-down PCR with TRB-A/B primers amplified rearranged V-D-J TRB sequences. Each CDR3 protein gets one entry after TCRdb re-called the multiplex PCR reads with MiXCR. The profile shows several thousand distinct CDR3 sequences, around a third of them singletons. The material sequenced was blood. The receptors stem from a human donor in good health. The donor label of this sample is uncertain.

V usage is TRBV30 and J usage is TRBJ1-5, with unresolved D. The CDR3 runs 17 residues. From germline, CDR1 is GTSNPN and CDR2 SVGIG (reference sequence). V lost 0 bases and J 0 bases, leaving 15 bases between the germline ends. DNA for the CDR3: TGTGCCTGGAGTGTACCCCGAGGAATCTATAGCAATCAGCCCCAGCATTTT. Translation gives CAWSVPRGIYSNQPQHF.

This clonotype came up a few times. The rearrangement links TRBV6-5 to TRBJ1-2, with D unresolved. Trimming shortened V by 1 base and J by 5 bases, and 17 bases separated the two germline ends. The germline CDR1 and CDR2 sequences are MNHEY and SVGAGI. This CDR3 spans 16 amino acids. The CDR3, as DNA: TGTGCCAGCAGTTACTTTTCGACAAGGAGGGTGTATGGCTACACCTTC. Protein product: CASSYFSTRRVYGYTF.

This clonotype was seen more than once but under ten times. V and J are TRBV18 and TRBJ2-3, with D possibly being TRBD2 (5 bases). Germline V gene sequence: CDR1 KGHSH, CDR2 LQKENI. The V end was cut by 2 bases, the J end by 0 bases, with 9 bases between. There are 15 residues in the CDR3. CDR3 nucleotides: TGTGCCAGCTCACCATCTAGCTCTAGCACAGATACGCAGTATTTT. It encodes CASSPSSSSTDTQYF.

The chain carries TRBV19 and TRBJ1-1; TRBD1 matches at 9 bases. With 6 bases clipped from V and 5 bases from J, the junction kept 10 bases outside the gene matches. Germline loops: CDR1 LNHDA, CDR2 SQIVND (reference sequence). This CDR3 has 15 residues. The CDR3 sequence: CASSPLGTGRTEAFF. The CDR3 DNA is TGTGCCAGTAGCCCCCTTGGGACAGGGAGGACTGAAGCTTTCTTT.

A remark on this clonotype: The junction shows a germline mismatch at one end, possibly a read error. The V gene is TRBV5-5, the J gene TRBJ2-5, with 8 bases aligning to TRBD1. In germline, CDR1 is SGHKS, CDR2 YYEKEE (reference sequence). The CDR3 runs 15 residues. CDR3 sequence reads: CASSLSRGPLETQYF. The CDR3 DNA is TGCGCCAGCAGCCTCTCCAGGGGGCCTCTAGAGACCCAGTACTTC.

The rearrangement joins TRBV6-4 to TRBJ1-1, with a possible D match to TRBD1 (5 bases). CDR1 and CDR2 from the germline V gene are MRHNA and SNTAGT. V was shortened by 2 bases and J by 4 bases, with 5 bases between the two germline ends. This CDR3 contains 12 residues. This CDR3 is CASSDRGTEAFF. CDR3 DNA sequence: TGTGCCAGCAGTGACAGGGGCACTGAAGCTTTCTTT.

The chain carries TRBV27 and TRBJ1-1; a possible D gene is TRBD1 (5 bases). The CDR3 runs 14 residues. Germline V CDR1 and CDR2: MNHEY, SMNVEV (reference sequence). With 6 bases removed from V and 0 bases from J, the gap between germline ends came to 11 bases. This CDR3 is CASRTIGVNTEAFF. For the CDR3, the DNA is TGTGCCAGCAGAACGATAGGGGTGAACACTGAAGCTTTCTTT.

Remarks on this clonotype: This may stem from a read error, because a much larger clone lies one nucleotide away. This chain connects TRBV6-5 to TRBJ1-6; no clear D gene. Germline V gives CDR1 MNHEY, CDR2 SVGAGI. The CDR3 loop spans 14 amino acids. CDR3 sequence reads: CASSYRGLHSPHHF. The CDR3 nucleotides read TGTGCCAGCAGTTACCGGGGTTTGCATTCACCCCACCACTTT.

Comment on this clonotype: This may stem from a read error, because a much larger clone lies one nucleotide away. The chain employs TRBV6-5 and TRBJ2-7; the D gene is possibly TRBD1 (6 bases). Germline lookup yields CDR1 MNHEY and CDR2 SVGAGI. This CDR3 is 16 amino acids long. CDR3 DNA: TGTGCCACTCAAACTAGACAGGCGATGCATTCCTACGATCAGTACTTC. Amino acid sequence: CATQTRQAMHSYDQYF.

V gene TRBV5-1 combines with J gene TRBJ2-3; tentative D call: TRBD1 (6 bases). CDR3 length: 14 residues. V gave up 4 bases and J gave up 5 bases, with 14 bases separating them. Germline V gene data show CDR1 as SGHRS and CDR2 as YFSETQ. The CDR3 spells CASSLGQPRDTQYF. The CDR3 DNA sequence: TGCGCCAGCAGCCTCGGACAGCCGCGAGATACGCAGTATTTT.

The chain is built from TRBV18 and TRBJ1-1, with D possibly matching TRBD1 (6 bases). The CDR3 contains 16 residues. V lost 3 bases, J lost 1 base, and 15 bases lay in between. Germline V lookup: CDR1 KGHSH, CDR2 LQKENI. CDR3 amino acids: CASSPRGGRGNTEAFF. In DNA form, the CDR3 reads TGTGCCAGCTCACCGCGAGGGGGTAGGGGGAACACTGAAGCTTTCTTT.

Only a few counts were recorded for this clonotype. The chain joins TRBV5-4 to TRBJ2-5; D tentatively fits TRBD1 or TRBD2 (6 bases each). V lost 3 bases, J lost 0 bases, and 15 bases lay in between. CDR1 SGHNT and CDR2 YYREEE come from the germline V gene (reference sequence). This CDR3 comprises 16 residues. In DNA, the CDR3 is TGTGCCAGCAGCTCCCGCGGGACATTGTACCAAGAGACCCAGTACTTC. As protein: CASSSRGTLYQETQYF.

By proportion, this clonotype is medium-sized. V usage is TRBV5-4 and J usage is TRBJ2-7, with unresolved D. Germline V gene lookup returns CDR1 SGHNT and CDR2 YYREEE (reference sequence). The CDR3 length is 11 residues. V was shortened by 0 bases and J by 6 bases, with 4 bases between the two germline ends. Here the CDR3 reads CASSLGAEQYF. As DNA, the CDR3 is TGTGCCAGCAGCTTGGGAGCCGAGCAGTACTTC.

The sample holds a few counts of this clonotype. This chain joins TRBV6-2 or TRBV6-3 and TRBJ2-4; D is tentatively TRBD1 or TRBD2 (5 bases each). The CDR3 length is 11 residues. V lost 6 bases to trimming and J lost 11 bases, with 11 bases between them. From germline, CDR1 is MNHEY and CDR2 SVGEGT. The CDR3 is CASSPGDLQYF. In DNA, the CDR3 is TGTGCCAGCAGCCCTGGGGACCTTCAGTACTTC.

The V gene is TRBV18, the J gene TRBJ1-2; D perhaps matches TRBD1 (6 bases). The V gene lost 2 bases and the J gene lost 3 bases, with 13 bases spanning the gap. From germline, CDR1 is KGHSH and CDR2 LQKENI. The CDR3 length is 15 residues. CDR3 amino acids: CASSPKSEGDYGYTF. CDR3 nucleotides: TGTGCCAGCTCACCAAAAAGTGAGGGGGACTATGGCTACACCTTC. Full variable domain (missing parts from reference TRBV18 and TRBJ1-2): NAGVMQNPRHLVRRRGQEARLRCSPMKGHSHVYWYRQLPEEGLKFMVYLQKENIIDESGMPKERFSAEFPKEGPSILRIQQVVRGDSAAYFCASSPKSEGDYGYTFGSGTRLTVV.

This clonotype was counted only a few times. CDR3 coding DNA: TGTGCCAGCAGCGCCAGACAGGGTGGTTATTCACCCCTCCACTTT. This sequence encodes CASSARQGGYSPLHF. The rearrangement joins TRBV5-7 to TRBJ1-6, with 7 bases fitting TRBD1. TRBV5-7 is given ORF status, its function remaining uncertain. V shed 4 bases, J shed 8 bases, and the junction held 9 bases outside the gene matches. The CDR3 length is 15 residues.

The genes are TRBV19 and TRBJ1-1; no definite D call. The CDR3 length is 13 residues. Deletions cut 1 base from V and 0 bases from J, with 3 bases between. Germline V gene lookup returns CDR1 LNHDA and CDR2 SQIVND (reference sequence). This chain's CDR3 is CASSIALNTEAFF. CDR3 DNA sequence: TGTGCCAGTAGTATAGCACTGAACACTGAAGCTTTCTTT.

The chain uses TRBV5-5 and TRBJ2-1, with 9 bases identical to TRBD2. The CDR3 runs to 14 residues. Unmatched junction bases numbered 8, after V lost 6 bases and J lost 7 bases. Germline lookup yields CDR1 SGHKS and CDR2 YYEKEE (reference sequence). CDR3 loop: CASMMAGGRNEQFF. The CDR3, as DNA: TGTGCCAGCATGATGGCGGGGGGGAGGAATGAGCAGTTCTTC.

This chain uses TRBV5-3 with TRBJ1-2, with 10 nucleotides matching TRBD1. TRBV5-3 is designated an ORF whose function remains uncertain. Germline trimming cut 4 bases from V and 2 bases from J; bases unmatched to any gene: 8. CDR3 size: 16 residues. The CDR3 sequence: CARSLTGGGRNYGYTF. The CDR3 coding sequence is TGTGCCAGAAGCCTGACAGGGGGCGGTAGGAACTATGGCTACACCTTC.

This rearrangement joins TRBV5-4 to TRBJ2-1; tentatively, D is TRBD1 (7 bases). The ends were cut back, 2 bases at V and 2 bases at J, with 11 bases in the middle. This CDR3 comprises 15 residues. The germline V gene has CDR1 SGHNT and CDR2 YYREEE (reference sequence). This CDR3 reads CASSFRGETYNEQFF. Here the CDR3 DNA reads TGTGCCAGCAGCTTCAGGGGGGAAACCTACAATGAGCAGTTCTTC.

This clonotype is deemed medium-sized. The gene calls are TRBV30 and TRBJ2-5; TRBD2 matches at 7 bases. The CDR3 runs 14 residues. The V gene end was trimmed by 0 bases and the J gene end by 7 bases; junction bases not matched to a gene: 8. Looked up from germline, CDR1 is GTSNPN and CDR2 is SVGIG (reference sequence). The CDR3 DNA reads TGTGCCTGGAGTGTCGGTGCGGGGGAAGGGACCCAGTACTTC. This translates into CAWSVGAGEGTQYF.

To note about this clonotype: A read error may produce the germline difference seen at one junction end. The J gene is TRBJ2-1, the V gene TRBV5-3; weak D call: TRBD1 (6 bases). TRBV5-3 is placed among ORFs of uncertain function. This CDR3 has 14 residues. CDR3 in DNA: TGCGCCAGCAGCTTACAGGGATTCGGCAATGAGCAGTTCTTC. Encoded protein: CASSLQGFGNEQFF.

This chain uses TRBV20-1 with TRBJ1-5; D not resolved. This CDR3 is built from 15 residues. Germline-derived CDR1 and CDR2 are DFQATT and SNEGSKA (reference sequence). Trimming removed 2 bases at V and 3 bases at J, with 14 bases between. CDR3 nucleotide sequence: TGCAGTGCTAGACCCGCGGGAGGGATCAATCAGCCCCAGCATTTT. The encoded protein is CSARPAGGINQPQHF.

The chain employs TRBV7-9 and TRBJ2-3; TRBD2 matches 10 bases. CDR3 length equals 18 residues. V lost 3 bases and J lost 0; bases outside the gene matches: 9. Germline CDR1 SEHNR, CDR2 FQNEAQ (reference sequence). CDR3 sequence (DNA): TGTGCCAGCAGCTTGGCTAGCGGGGGCTTTTCTAGCACAGATACGCAGTATTTT. This encodes CASSLASGGFSSTDTQYF.

By frequency in the sample, this clonotype is medium-sized (0.01 to 0.1%). V is TRBV19 and J is TRBJ2-1; weak D call: TRBD2 (5 bases). The CDR3 runs 14 residues. The germline V gene encodes CDR1 LNHDA and CDR2 SQIVND (reference sequence). V lost 10 bases and J lost 6, with 19 bases in between. This CDR3 is CATRTQIAGNEQFF. The CDR3 DNA reads TGTGCCACCAGGACCCAAATTGCGGGCAATGAGCAGTTCTTC.

CDR3 sequence reads: CASSQVGLAGARDTQYF. For the CDR3, the DNA is TGTGCCAGCAGCCAAGTTGGTCTAGCGGGGGCACGCGATACGCAGTATTTT. The chain links TRBV14 to TRBJ2-3; 10 bases fit TRBD2. The CDR3 extends over 17 amino acids. Germline assignment: CDR1 SGHDN and CDR2 FVKESK. The junction had 10 bases not matched to a gene; V was cut back by 1 base and J by 6 bases.

This sequence joins TRBV7-9 and TRBJ2-3; D may correspond to TRBD1 or TRBD2 (5 bases each). This CDR3 spans 13 amino acids. Germline CDR1 and CDR2: SEHNR and FQNEAQ (reference sequence). V lost 5 bases and J 2 bases, leaving 8 bases between the germline ends. CDR3 sequence (DNA): TGTGCCAGCAGCCCCGGGGCCACAGATACGCAGTATTTT. Residues: CASSPGATDTQYF.

This clonotype turned up a few times. The chain is built from TRBV19 and TRBJ2-3; no clear D gene. V was clipped by 3 bases and J by 3 bases, with 10 bases between them. Looked up from germline, CDR1 is LNHDA and CDR2 is SQIVND (reference sequence). The CDR3 runs 14 residues. The CDR3 sequence: CASSIKDSTDTQYF. CDR3 nucleotides: TGTGCCAGTAGTATTAAAGACTCAACAGATACGCAGTATTTT.

There are a few counts of this clonotype. DNA of the CDR3: TGTGCCAGCTCCCTAGCGGGGGGAGCCACAGATACGCAGTATTTT. It specifies CASSLAGGATDTQYF. J is TRBJ2-3 and V is TRBV18; 11 positions match TRBD2. Losses at the gene ends were 6 bases for V and 2 bases for J; bases not matched to a gene: 4. The length of the CDR3 is 15 residues. Looked up from germline, CDR1 is KGHSH and CDR2 is LQKENI.

V usage is TRBV10-3 and J usage is TRBJ1-1, with D unresolved. Trimming pared 5 bases from V and 6 bases from J, leaving 19 bases between. CDR3 length equals 15 residues. Per the germline V gene, CDR1 is ENHRY and CDR2 is SYGVKD. The CDR3 DNA sequence: TGTGCCATCAGTCCCGGTGAACACGGGCTGGCTGAAGCTTTCTTT. Its translation is CAISPGEHGLAEAFF.